The 17 T cell receptor beta chains listed next were all sequenced from one sample in a study of blood T cells in healthy people across ages. A sample-barcoded 5' primer and a J-beta primer mix were used in a second PCR of about 6 to 12 cycles. One entry per CDR3 protein, called by TCRdb with MiXCR from the 5' RACE reads. The top ten clones hold approximately 22% of a sample with 1.5 million to 2 million distinct CDR3 sequences, about two fifths of them seen once. Sequencing was done on a sample of blood. Source of these receptors: a human donor in good health.

The V gene is TRBV4-2, the J gene TRBJ2-1, with a possible D match to TRBD2 (5 bases). V gave up 4 bases and J gave up 8 bases, with 18 bases separating them. The CDR3 is 15 residues long. Germline CDR1 is LGHNA and CDR2 is YNFKEQ. CDR3 sequence reads: CASSLTSGNRDEQFF. Written as DNA, the CDR3 is TGTGCCAGCAGCCTAACATCGGGGAATAGGGATGAGCAGTTCTTC.

CDR3 nucleotide sequence: TGTGCCAGCAGCTTAGAAATGGGGCGAACAGATACGCAGTATTTT. It encodes CASSLEMGRTDTQYF. V gene TRBV7-2 combines with J gene TRBJ2-3; possible D gene TRBD1, 5 bases. This CDR3 is 15 amino acids long. CDR1 is SGHTA and CDR2 is FQGNSA in the germline V gene. V lost 1 base and J lost 3, with 11 bases in between.

This chain joins TRBV12-3 or TRBV12-4 and TRBJ2-1; 9 nucleotides align to TRBD2. V gave up 7 bases and J gave up 5 bases; unmatched junction bases: 12. This CDR3 is 16 amino acids long. Written as DNA, the CDR3 is TGTGCCAGCAACCCCGTCAGCGGGGGGACCAACAATGAGCAGTTCTTC. It encodes CASNPVSGGTNNEQFF.

The V call is TRBV3-1, the J call TRBJ1-1; D not certain. The germline V gene has CDR1 LGHDT and CDR2 YNNKEL (reference sequence). CDR3 length equals 15 residues. V lost 0 bases and J 3 bases, leaving 11 bases between the germline ends. This CDR3 is CASSQDLERYTEAFF. The CDR3 region has the DNA TGTGCCAGCAGCCAAGATTTGGAGCGGTACACTGAAGCTTTCTTT. The whole variable domain, filled in from reference TRBV3-1 and TRBJ1-1, reads DTAVSQTPKYLVTQMGNDKSIKCEQNLGHDTMYWYKQDSKKFLKIMFSYNNKELIINETVPNRFSPKSPDKAHLNLHINSLELGDSAVYFCASSQDLERYTEAFFGQGTRLTVV.

The chain is built from TRBV7-2 and TRBJ1-1, with D perhaps matching TRBD1 (5 bases). This CDR3 has 13 amino acids. Germline V gives CDR1 SGHTA, CDR2 FQGNSA. Trimming removed 8 bases from V and 4 bases from J, with 14 bases in between. In DNA, the CDR3 is TGTGCCAGCGCGCAGGGTTCATTCACTGAAGCTTTCTTT. Its protein is CASAQGSFTEAFF. The full variable domain, in which reference TRBV7-2 and TRBJ1-1 provide the parts outside the CDR3, is GAGVSQSPSNKVTEKGKDVELRCDPISGHTALYWYRQSLGQGLEFLIYFQGNSAPDKSGLPSDRFSAERTGGSVSTLTIQRTQQEDSAVYLCASAQGSFTEAFFGQGTRLTVV.

The genes are TRBV6-5 and TRBJ2-3, with D possibly TRBD2 on 6 matching bases. V lost 2 bases, J lost 7 bases, and 19 bases lay in between. CDR1 is MNHEY, CDR2 SVGAGI, per germline. The CDR3 has 16 residues. The CDR3 spells CASSYHRGGVGYTQYF. CDR3 DNA sequence: TGTGCCAGCAGTTACCACCGAGGCGGGGTCGGATATACGCAGTATTTT.

The chain links TRBV4-1 to TRBJ2-7; TRBD2 matches at 9 bases. The germline V gene encodes CDR1 MGHRA and CDR2 YSYEKL. This CDR3 is 16 amino acids long. Losses at the gene ends were 1 base for V and 1 base for J; bases not matched to a gene: 5. The CDR3 spells CASSQADSGGSYEQYF. CDR3 sequence (DNA): TGCGCCAGCAGCCAAGCGGATAGCGGGGGATCCTACGAGCAGTACTTC.

J is TRBJ1-5 and V is TRBV16; possible D gene TRBD1, 5 bases. V lost 4 bases to trimming and J lost 4 bases, with 11 bases between them. Germline CDR1 KGHSY, CDR2 FQNENV. This CDR3 has 14 amino acids. DNA of the CDR3: TGTGCCAGCAGCCCCCAGGGTGAGAATCAGCCCCAGCATTTT. Protein: CASSPQGENQPQHF.

Turning to this clonotype: One junction end disagrees with the germline gene, perhaps due to a read error. The CDR3 here is CAVPRPPASTDTQYF. CDR3 in DNA: TGTGCCGTACCTAGGCCCCCGGCTAGCACAGACACGCAGTATTTT. V gene TRBV7-9 combines with J gene TRBJ2-3, with a weak D call TRBD2 (5 bases). CDR1 is SEHNR, CDR2 FQNEAQ, per germline (reference sequence). The CDR3 sequence is 15 residues long.

This clonotype was found a few times. J is TRBJ2-1 and V is TRBV11-1, with 9 nucleotides matching TRBD1. V gave up 5 bases and J gave up 8 bases; unmatched junction bases: 10. The CDR3 runs to 15 residues. Germline values: CDR1 SGHAT, CDR2 FQDESV (reference sequence). The CDR3 coding sequence is TGTGCCAGCAGCCATAGGCGGGACAGGGTTTATGAGCAGTTCTTC. Translation: CASSHRRDRVYEQFF.

This clonotype occurred a few times. A junction boundary mismatches the germline segment, possibly from a read error. J is TRBJ1-2 and V is TRBV4-2; D gene ambiguous. The CDR3 has 12 amino acids. The germline gives CDR1 LGHNA, CDR2 YNFKEQ. CDR3 amino acids: CANSVEGNGYTF. The CDR3 bases are TGTGCCAACAGCGTCGAAGGAAATGGCTACACCTTC.

The chain joins TRBV20-1 to TRBJ2-4; 7 positions match TRBD2. The trim removed 5 bases at V and 4 bases at J, leaving 8 bases unmatched. In germline, CDR1 is DFQATT, CDR2 SNEGSKA (reference sequence). The CDR3 runs 14 residues. CDR3 loop: CSARPAGRKNIQYF. The CDR3 DNA sequence: TGCAGTGCTCGACCAGCGGGGAGGAAAAACATTCAGTACTTC.

This clonotype appeared a single time. The chain links TRBV24-1 to TRBJ2-4, with TRBD1 matching 7 bases. The J call may be mistaken, given a closer DNA end match to TRBJ2-7. Per the germline V gene, CDR1 is KGHDR and CDR2 is SFDVKD. The CDR3 contains 14 residues. CDR3 amino acids: CATSGGGLLYEQYF. In nucleotides, the CDR3 is TGTGCCACCAGTGGAGGGGGCCTCCTCTACGAGCAGTACTTC.

This clonotype has more than one count but fewer than ten. The chain has TRBV6-5 and TRBJ2-1; possible D gene TRBD2, 6 bases. CDR1 and CDR2 from the germline V gene are MNHEY and SVGAGI. The CDR3 loop spans 14 amino acids. V was pared by 8 bases and J by 3 bases, with 14 bases between. The CDR3 region is CASGGAQVYNEQFF. CDR3 sequence (DNA): TGTGCCAGCGGAGGGGCGCAGGTCTACAATGAGCAGTTCTTC.

The chain joins TRBV19 to TRBJ1-2; D is undetermined. The CDR3 sequence is 12 residues long. V gave up 5 bases and J gave up 7 bases, with 11 bases separating them. Germline CDR1 is LNHDA and CDR2 is SQIVND (reference sequence). CDR3 in amino acids: CASSRPSPGYTF. CDR3 nucleotides: TGTGCCAGTAGTCGACCGTCCCCTGGCTACACCTTC.

This clonotype was seen only a few times. V is TRBV5-5 and J is TRBJ1-5, with D perhaps matching TRBD1 (5 bases). V lost 0 bases, J lost 4 bases, and 14 bases lay in between. This CDR3 contains 16 residues. Germline CDR1 SGHKS, CDR2 YYEKEE (reference sequence). This CDR3 is CASSLVRGLANQPQHF. The CDR3, as DNA: TGTGCCAGCAGCTTGGTTCGGGGGTTGGCTAATCAGCCCCAGCATTTT.

The table lists this clonotype with a few counts. J is TRBJ1-2 and V is TRBV7-8; D unresolved. Germline CDR1 is SGHVS and CDR2 is FQNEAQ. The CDR3 loop spans 14 amino acids. Trimming removed 1 base at V and 1 base at J, with 7 bases between. CDR3 loop: CASSLEHRNYGYTF. CDR3 nucleotides: TGTGCCAGCAGCTTAGAACACCGTAACTATGGCTACACCTTC.